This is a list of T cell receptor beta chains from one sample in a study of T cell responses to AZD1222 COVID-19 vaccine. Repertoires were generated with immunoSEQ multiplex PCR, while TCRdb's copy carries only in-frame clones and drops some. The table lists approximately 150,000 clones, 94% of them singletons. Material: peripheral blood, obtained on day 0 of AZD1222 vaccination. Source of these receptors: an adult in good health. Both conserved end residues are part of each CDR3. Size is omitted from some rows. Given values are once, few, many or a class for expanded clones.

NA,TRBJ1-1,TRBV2,CASSAIWTGTKNTEAFF
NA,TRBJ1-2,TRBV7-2,CASSLVRRDRVIGYGYTF
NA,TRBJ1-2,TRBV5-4,CASSLETGKWDGYTF
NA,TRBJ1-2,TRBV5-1,CASSASSSGYTF
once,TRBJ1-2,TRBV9,CASSVAIGANYGYTF
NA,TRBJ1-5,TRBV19,CASSMFQWEGITNQPQHF
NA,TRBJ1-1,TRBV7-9,CASSLGTENTEAFF
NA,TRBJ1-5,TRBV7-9,CASSLFLDRGLGSNQPQHF
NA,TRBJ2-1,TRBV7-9,CASSFKVGPASDEQFF
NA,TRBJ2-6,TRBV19,CASNLGGSGANVLTF
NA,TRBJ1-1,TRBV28,CASSLPTQRQGVHAEAFF
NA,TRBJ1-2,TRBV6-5,CASSYRGWATGYTF
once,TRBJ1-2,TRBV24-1,CATSRGQGEGYTF
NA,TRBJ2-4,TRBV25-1,CASSENPENIQYF